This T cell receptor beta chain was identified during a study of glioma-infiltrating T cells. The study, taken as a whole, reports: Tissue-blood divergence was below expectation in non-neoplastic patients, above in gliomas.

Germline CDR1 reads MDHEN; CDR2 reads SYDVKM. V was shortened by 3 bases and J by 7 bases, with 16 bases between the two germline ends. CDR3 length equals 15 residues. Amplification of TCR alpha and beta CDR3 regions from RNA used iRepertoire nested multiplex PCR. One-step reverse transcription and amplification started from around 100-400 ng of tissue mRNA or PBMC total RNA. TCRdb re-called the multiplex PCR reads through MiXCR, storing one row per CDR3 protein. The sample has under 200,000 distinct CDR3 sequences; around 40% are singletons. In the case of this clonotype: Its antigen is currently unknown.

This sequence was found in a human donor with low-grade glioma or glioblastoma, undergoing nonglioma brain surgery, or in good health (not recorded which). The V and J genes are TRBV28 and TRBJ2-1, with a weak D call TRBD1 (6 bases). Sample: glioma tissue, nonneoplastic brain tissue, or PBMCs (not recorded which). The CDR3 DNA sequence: TGTGCCAGCAGTTTCTTGACAGGCGCAGAAAATGAGCAGTTCTTC. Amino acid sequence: CASSFLTGAENEQFF.